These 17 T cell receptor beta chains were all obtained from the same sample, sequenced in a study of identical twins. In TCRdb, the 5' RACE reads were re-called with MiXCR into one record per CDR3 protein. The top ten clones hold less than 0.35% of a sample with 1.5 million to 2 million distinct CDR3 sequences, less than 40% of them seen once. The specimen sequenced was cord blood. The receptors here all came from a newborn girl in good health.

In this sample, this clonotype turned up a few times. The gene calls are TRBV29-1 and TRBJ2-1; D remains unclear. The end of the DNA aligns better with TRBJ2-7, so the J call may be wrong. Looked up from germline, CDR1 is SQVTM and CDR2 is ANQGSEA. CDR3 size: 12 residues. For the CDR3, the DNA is TGCAGCGTTGATAGGACGTACAATGAGCAGTACTTC. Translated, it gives CSVDRTYNEQYF.

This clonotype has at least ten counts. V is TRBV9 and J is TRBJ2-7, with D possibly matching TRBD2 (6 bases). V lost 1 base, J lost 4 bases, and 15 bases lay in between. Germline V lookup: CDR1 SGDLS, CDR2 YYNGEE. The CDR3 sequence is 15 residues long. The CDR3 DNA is TGTGCCAGCAGCGTACGGGACTCACGTGGATACGAGCAGTACTTC. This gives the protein CASSVRDSRGYEQYF.

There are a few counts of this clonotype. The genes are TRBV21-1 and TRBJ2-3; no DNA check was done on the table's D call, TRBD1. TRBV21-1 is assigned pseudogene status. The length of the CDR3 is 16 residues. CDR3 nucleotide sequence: TGTGCCAGCAGCACATCACAGGGGGCTAGCACAGATGCGCAGTATTTT. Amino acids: CASSTSQGASTDAQYF.

CDR3 nucleotides: TGTGCCAGCAGCCAAAATAGCGGGATCGAATCCCCAGAGACCCAGTACTTC. Protein product: CASSQNSGIESPETQYF. This chain uses TRBV3-1 with TRBJ2-5, with 8 bases identical to TRBD2. Germline CDR1 is LGHDT and CDR2 is YNNKEL (reference sequence). There are 17 residues in the CDR3. V shed 2 bases and J 4 bases; nucleotides not matched to a gene: 12.

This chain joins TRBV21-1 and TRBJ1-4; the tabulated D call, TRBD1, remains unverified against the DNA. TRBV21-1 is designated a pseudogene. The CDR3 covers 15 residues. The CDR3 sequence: CASSNGQATNEKLFF. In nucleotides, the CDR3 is TGTGCCAGCAGCAACGGACAGGCAACTAATGAAAAACTGTTTTTT.

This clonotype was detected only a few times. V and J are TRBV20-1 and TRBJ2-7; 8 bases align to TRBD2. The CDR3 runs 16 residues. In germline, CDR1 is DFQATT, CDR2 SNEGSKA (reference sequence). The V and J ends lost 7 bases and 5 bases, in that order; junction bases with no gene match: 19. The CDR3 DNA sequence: TGCAGTGATTACCCCCCCGGGATAGCGGGAATCCACGAGCAGTACTTC. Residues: CSDYPPGIAGIHEQYF.

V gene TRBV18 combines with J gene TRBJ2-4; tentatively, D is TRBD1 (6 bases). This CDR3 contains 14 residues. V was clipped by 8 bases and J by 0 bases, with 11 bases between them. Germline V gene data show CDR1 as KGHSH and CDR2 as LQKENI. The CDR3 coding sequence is TGTGCCAGCCGAGGGACATTAGCCAAAAACATTCAGTACTTC. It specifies CASRGTLAKNIQYF.

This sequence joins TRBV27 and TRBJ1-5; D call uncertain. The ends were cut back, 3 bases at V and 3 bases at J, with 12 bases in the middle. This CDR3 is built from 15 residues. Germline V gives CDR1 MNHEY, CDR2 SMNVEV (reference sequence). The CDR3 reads CASSFFGSYNQPQHF. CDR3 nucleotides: TGTGCCAGCAGTTTCTTTGGGAGTTACAATCAGCCCCAGCATTTT.

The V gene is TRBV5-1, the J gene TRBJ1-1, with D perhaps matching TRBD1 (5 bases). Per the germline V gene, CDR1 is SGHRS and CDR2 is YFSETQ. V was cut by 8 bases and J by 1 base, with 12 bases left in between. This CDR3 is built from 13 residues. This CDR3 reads CASAEGPNTEAFF. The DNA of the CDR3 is TGCGCCAGTGCCGAGGGACCGAACACTGAAGCTTTCTTT. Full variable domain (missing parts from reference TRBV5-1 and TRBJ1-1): KAGVTQTPRYLIKTRGQQVTLSCSPISGHRSVSWYQQTPGQGLQFLFEYFSETQRNKGNFPGRFSGRQFSNSRSEMNVSTLELGDSALYLCASAEGPNTEAFFGQGTRLTVV.

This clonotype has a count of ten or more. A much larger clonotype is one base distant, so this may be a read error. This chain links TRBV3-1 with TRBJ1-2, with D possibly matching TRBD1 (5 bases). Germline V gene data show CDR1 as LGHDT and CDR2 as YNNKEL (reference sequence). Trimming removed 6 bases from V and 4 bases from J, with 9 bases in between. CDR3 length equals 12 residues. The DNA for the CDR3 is TGTGCCAGCAGTCCAGGGCGCTATGGCTACACCTTC. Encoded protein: CASSPGRYGYTF.

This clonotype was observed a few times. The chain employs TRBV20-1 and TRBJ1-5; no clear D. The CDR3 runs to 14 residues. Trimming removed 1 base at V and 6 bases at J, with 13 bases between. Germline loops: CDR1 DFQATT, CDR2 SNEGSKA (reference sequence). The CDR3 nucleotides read TGCAGTGCTAGAGCCCTGCCTGATGGTCAGCCCCAGCATTTT. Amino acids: CSARALPDGQPQHF.

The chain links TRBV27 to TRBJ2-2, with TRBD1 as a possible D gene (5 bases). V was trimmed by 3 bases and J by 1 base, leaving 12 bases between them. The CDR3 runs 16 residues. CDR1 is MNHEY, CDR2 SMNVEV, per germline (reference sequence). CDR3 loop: CASSFGTGLNTGELFF. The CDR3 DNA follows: TGTGCCAGCAGTTTTGGCACAGGTTTGAACACCGGGGAGCTGTTTTTT.

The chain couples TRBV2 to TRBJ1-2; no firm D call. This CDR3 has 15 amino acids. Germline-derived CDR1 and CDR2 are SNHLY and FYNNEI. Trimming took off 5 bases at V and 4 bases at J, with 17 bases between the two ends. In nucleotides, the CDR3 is TGTGCCAGCAGTCCCAGCCCGACCGCGCCCTATGGCTACACCTTC. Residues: CASSPSPTAPYGYTF.

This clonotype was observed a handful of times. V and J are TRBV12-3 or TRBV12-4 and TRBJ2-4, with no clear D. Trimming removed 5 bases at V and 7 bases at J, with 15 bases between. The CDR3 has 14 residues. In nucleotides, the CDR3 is TGTGCCAGCAGTCTTAGACCCCCCGGGAACATTCAGTACTTC. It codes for CASSLRPPGNIQYF.

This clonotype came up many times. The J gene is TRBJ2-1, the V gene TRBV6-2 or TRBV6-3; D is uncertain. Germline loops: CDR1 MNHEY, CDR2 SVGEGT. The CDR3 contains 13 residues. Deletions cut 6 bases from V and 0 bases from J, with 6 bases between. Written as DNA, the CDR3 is TGTGCCAGCAGCCGGAGCTCCTACAATGAGCAGTTCTTC. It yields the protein CASSRSSYNEQFF.

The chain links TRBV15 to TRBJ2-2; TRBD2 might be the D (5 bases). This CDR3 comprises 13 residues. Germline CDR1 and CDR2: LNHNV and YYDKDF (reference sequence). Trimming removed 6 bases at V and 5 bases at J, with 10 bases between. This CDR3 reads CATSVSGTGELFF. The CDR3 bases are TGTGCCACCAGTGTCTCGGGGACCGGGGAGCTGTTTTTT.

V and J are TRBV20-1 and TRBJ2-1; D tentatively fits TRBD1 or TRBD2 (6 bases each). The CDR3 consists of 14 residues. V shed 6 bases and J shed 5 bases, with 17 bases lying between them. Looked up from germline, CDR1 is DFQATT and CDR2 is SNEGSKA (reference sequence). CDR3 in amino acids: CSAPGGLGNNEQFF. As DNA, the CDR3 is TGCAGTGCCCCCGGGGGCTTGGGTAACAATGAGCAGTTCTTC.